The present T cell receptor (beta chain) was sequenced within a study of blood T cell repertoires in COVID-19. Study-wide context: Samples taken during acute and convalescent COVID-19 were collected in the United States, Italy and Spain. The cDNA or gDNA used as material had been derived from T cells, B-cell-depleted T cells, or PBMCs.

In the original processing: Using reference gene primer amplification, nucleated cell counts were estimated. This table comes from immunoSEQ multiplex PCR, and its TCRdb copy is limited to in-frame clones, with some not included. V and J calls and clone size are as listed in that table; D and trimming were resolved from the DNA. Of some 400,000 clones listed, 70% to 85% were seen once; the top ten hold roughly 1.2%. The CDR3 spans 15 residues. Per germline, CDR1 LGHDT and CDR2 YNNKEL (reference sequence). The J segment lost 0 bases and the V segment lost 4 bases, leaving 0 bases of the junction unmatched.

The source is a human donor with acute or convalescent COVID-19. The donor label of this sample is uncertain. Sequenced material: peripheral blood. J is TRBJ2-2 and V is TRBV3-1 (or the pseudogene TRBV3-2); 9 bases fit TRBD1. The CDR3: CASSRQGANTGELFF. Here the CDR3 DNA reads TGTGCCAGCAGCCGACAGGGGGCGAACACCGGGGAGCTGTTTTTT.